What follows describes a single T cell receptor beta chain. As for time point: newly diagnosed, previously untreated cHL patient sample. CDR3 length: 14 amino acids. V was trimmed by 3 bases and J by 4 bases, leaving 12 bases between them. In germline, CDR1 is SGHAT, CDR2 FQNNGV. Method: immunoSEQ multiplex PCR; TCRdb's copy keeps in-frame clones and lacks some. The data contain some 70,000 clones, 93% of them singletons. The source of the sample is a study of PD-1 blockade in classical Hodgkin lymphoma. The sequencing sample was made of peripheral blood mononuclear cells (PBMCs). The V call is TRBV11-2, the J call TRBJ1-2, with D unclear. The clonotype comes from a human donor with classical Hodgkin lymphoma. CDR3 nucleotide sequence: TGTGCCAGCAGCTTCAACCTTGGGCTCTATGGCTACACCTTC. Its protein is CASSFNLGLYGYTF. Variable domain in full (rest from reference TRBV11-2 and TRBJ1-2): EAGVAQSPRYKIIEKRQSVAFWCNPISGHATLYWYQQILGQGPKLLIQFQNNGVVDDSQLPKDRFSAERLKGVDSTLKIQPAKLEDSAVYLCASSFNLGLYGYTFGSGTRLTVV.